The 10 T cell receptor beta chains in this list originate from one sample, sequenced in a study of cytotoxic CD8 clonotypes in ibrutinib-treated CLL. Clones were read by immunoSEQ multiplex PCR, and TCRdb kept only the in-frame ones, dropping some. This sample yields fewer than 85,000 clones, of which roughly 77% are seen a single time; 4% to 5.5% belongs to the top ten. The input for sequencing was PBMCs, taken after 12 months of ibrutinib treatment. The receptors come from a human donor with chronic lymphocytic leukemia.

V is TRBV2 and J is TRBJ2-2, with no clear D. Trimming pared 5 bases from V and 2 bases from J, leaving 12 bases between. CDR1 and CDR2 from the germline V gene are SNHLY and FYNNEI. This CDR3 comprises 15 residues. This CDR3 reads CASSMLTVNTGELFF. The CDR3 DNA reads as TGTGCCAGCAGTATGCTCACGGTAAACACCGGGGAGCTGTTTTTT.

The chain recombines TRBV11-2 with TRBJ2-5; D may be TRBD1 or TRBD2 (5 bases each). The CDR3 has 14 residues. Looked up from germline, CDR1 is SGHAT and CDR2 is FQNNGV. V dropped 5 bases and J dropped 1 base, with 11 bases sitting between them. CDR3 loop: CASSLGTVQETQYF. In DNA form, the CDR3 reads TGTGCCAGCAGCCTCGGGACGGTCCAAGAGACCCAGTACTTC.

The V gene is TRBV7-8, the J gene TRBJ2-1; D might be TRBD1 or TRBD2, each matching 6 bases. Germline loops: CDR1 SGHVS, CDR2 FQNEAQ. Trimming removed 5 bases from V and 5 bases from J, with 19 bases in between. The CDR3 consists of 16 residues. CDR3 sequence reads: CASSLRSRGEHNEQFF. CDR3 coding DNA: TGTGCCAGCAGCCTTAGGAGTAGGGGGGAACACAATGAGCAGTTCTTC. Filled out from reference TRBV7-8 and TRBJ2-1, the complete variable domain reads GAGVSQSPRYKVAKRGQDVALRCDPISGHVSLFWYQQALGQGPEFLTYFQNEAQLDKSGLPSDRFFAERPEGSVSTLKIQRTQQEDSAVYLCASSLRSRGEHNEQFFGPGTRLTVL.

The chain links TRBV7-6 to TRBJ1-5; 10 bases line up with TRBD1. The CDR3 sequence is 15 residues long. V shed 5 bases, J shed 6 bases, and the junction held 7 bases outside the gene matches. Per the germline V gene, CDR1 is SGHVS and CDR2 is FNYEAQ. CDR3 sequence: CASSPGTGVGQPQHF. The CDR3 nucleotides read TGTGCCAGCAGCCCCGGGACAGGGGTCGGTCAGCCCCAGCATTTT.

This sequence joins TRBV11-1 and TRBJ1-5; D is unresolved. This CDR3 comprises 13 residues. Trimming took off 1 base at V and 5 bases at J, with 6 bases between the two ends. Germline V gene sequence: CDR1 SGHAT, CDR2 FQDESV (reference sequence). The CDR3 protein is CASSLDGDQPQHF. CDR3 nucleotides: TGTGCCAGCAGCTTAGATGGGGATCAGCCCCAGCATTTT.

This chain joins TRBV2 and TRBJ1-1, with D perhaps TRBD1 (5 bases). Trimming cost V 4 bases and J 4 bases, with 16 bases left between them. The CDR3 has 15 amino acids. Germline V gene lookup returns CDR1 SNHLY and CDR2 FYNNEI. The DNA of the CDR3 is TGTGCCAGCAGTGGTCCCGGGACCGTGGGCACTGAAGCTTTCTTT. Translating gives CASSGPGTVGTEAFF.

The V call is TRBV18, the J call TRBJ1-5; possible D gene TRBD1, 5 bases. Trimming pared 1 base from V and 8 bases from J, leaving 15 bases between. The CDR3 is 15 amino acids. From germline, CDR1 is KGHSH and CDR2 LQKENI. The CDR3 DNA follows: TGTGCCAGCTCACCACGGCAGGGTGTGGTGGAGCCCCAGCATTTT. The encoded protein is CASSPRQGVVEPQHF.

This chain joins TRBV5-5 and TRBJ2-7; D tentatively fits TRBD1 or TRBD2 (7 bases each). The CDR3 totals 16 residues. CDR1 and CDR2 (germline): SGHKS, YYEKEE (reference sequence). Trimming stripped 4 bases from V and 4 bases from J, with 21 bases between. The CDR3 sequence is CASSPRAVQGGYEQYF. The CDR3 DNA reads as TGTGCCAGCAGCCCCCGGGCCGTCCAGGGGGGGTACGAGCAGTACTTC.

This clone appeared once. The V call is TRBV5-1, the J call TRBJ1-3; no firm D call. The CDR3 contains 17 residues. CDR1 is SGHRS, CDR2 YFSETQ, per germline. Trimming left V 1 base short and J 0 bases short, with 14 bases between. CDR3 bases: TGCGCCAGCAGCTTGCTCCCCCGGACCTTCTCTGGAAACACCATATATTTT. Translated: CASSLLPRTFSGNTIYF.

The rearrangement uses TRBV7-9 and TRBJ2-1; 7 nucleotides align to TRBD1. The CDR3 contains 15 residues. CDR1 and CDR2 (germline): SEHNR, FQNEAQ (reference sequence). The ends lost 1 base at V and 2 bases at J; junction bases unmatched: 2. CDR3 nucleotide sequence: TGTGCCAGCAGCTTAGGACAGGGCCCCTACAATGAGCAGTTCTTC. Translated, it gives CASSLGQGPYNEQFF.